The source of this TCR beta chain is a study of lung T cells in sarcoidosis with Löfgren's syndrome. This clonotype was observed a handful of times. Trimming took 2 bases from V and 11 from J, leaving 12 bases between them. The CDR3 totals 12 residues. Germline V gene sequence: CDR1 SGHRS, CDR2 YFSETQ. MiXCR was run by TCRdb on the reads, yielding one entry per CDR3 protein. The table lists roughly 63,000 distinct CDR3 sequences, 21% of them singletons. The chain is built from TRBV5-1 and TRBJ2-3, with D perhaps TRBD1 or TRBD2 (5 bases each). Sequencing input: CD4+ T cells from PBMCs. The origin of this receptor is a human donor with sarcoidosis (Löfgren's syndrome or another form), or a control subject (not recorded which). Written as DNA, the CDR3 is TGCGCCAGCAGCTTTGGGCAGGGAGAGCAGTATTTT. Protein: CASSFGQGEQYF.